One sample yielded the 25 T cell receptor beta chains listed below, sequenced in a study of early T cells in non-severe SARS-CoV-2 infection. One entry per CDR3 protein results from TCRdb running MiXCR on the 5' RACE reads. The top ten hold 6.5% of the sample, which has 56,000 or so distinct CDR3 sequences, roughly a tenth seen once. The material sequenced was whole blood. Receptor source: an adult who was a healthcare worker with PCR-confirmed SARS-CoV-2 infection or an uninfected control (not recorded which).

This clonotype has at least ten counts. The V and J genes are TRBV12-3 or TRBV12-4 and TRBJ1-1; D unclear. The V end lost 3 bases, the J end lost 1 base, and 9 bases lay between the germline ends. The CDR3 has 14 residues. CDR3 sequence: CASSLFRANTEAFF. CDR3 in DNA: TGTGCCAGCAGTTTGTTTCGGGCGAACACTGAAGCTTTCTTT.

This clonotype came up many times. The chain is built from TRBV11-2 and TRBJ2-1; no reliable D call. Per germline, CDR1 SGHAT and CDR2 FQNNGV. The CDR3 contains 16 residues. Between the trimmed V and J ends, which lost 5 bases and 0 bases, there was a span of 14 bases. In DNA, the CDR3 is TGTGCCAGCAGCCCGGTGGCCTTCAGCTCCTACAATGAGCAGTTCTTC. Protein product: CASSPVAFSSYNEQFF.

The sample holds a few counts of this clonotype. The V and J genes are TRBV6-6 and TRBJ1-5; a possible D gene is TRBD1 (5 bases). CDR1 and CDR2 from the germline V gene are MNHNY and SVGAGI (reference sequence). This CDR3 is built from 15 residues. The V and J ends lost 2 bases and 3 bases respectively, with 11 bases between them. CDR3 sequence reads: CASSYEGGDNQPQHF. For the CDR3, the DNA is TGTGCCAGCAGTTACGAAGGAGGGGACAATCAGCCCCAGCATTTT.

This clonotype was seen a few times. The CDR3 protein is CASSPRDTQYF. DNA of the CDR3: TGTGCCAGCAGCCCCCGGGATACGCAGTATTTT. The rearrangement links TRBV7-2 to TRBJ2-3; no definite D call. CDR3 size: 11 residues. Germline loops: CDR1 SGHTA, CDR2 FQGNSA. Trimming pared 5 bases from V and 6 bases from J, leaving 6 bases between.

The rearrangement links TRBV7-2 to TRBJ1-1, with D unresolved. Looked up from germline, CDR1 is SGHTA and CDR2 is FQGNSA. V was shortened by 0 bases and J by 1 base, with 6 bases between the two germline ends. The length of the CDR3 is 14 residues. The CDR3 protein is CASSLAGTNTEAFF. The DNA of the CDR3 is TGTGCCAGCAGCTTAGCAGGTACGAACACTGAAGCTTTCTTT.

This clonotype was detected ten times or more. J is TRBJ2-2 and V is TRBV29-1; 9 nucleotides align to TRBD1. This CDR3 is 14 amino acids long. The V gene end was trimmed by 6 bases and the J gene end by 5 bases; junction bases not matched to a gene: 7. Germline loops: CDR1 SQVTM, CDR2 ANQGSEA. In DNA, the CDR3 is TGCAGCGTCATGGGACAGGGATGGACCGGGGAGCTGTTTTTT. It is translated as CSVMGQGWTGELFF.

This clonotype was counted many times. The chain recombines TRBV29-1 with TRBJ2-4; 8 bases align to TRBD1. The V segment lost 4 bases and the J segment 8 bases; nucleotides outside the gene matches: 4. The CDR3 covers 12 residues. Looked up from germline, CDR1 is SQVTM and CDR2 is ANQGSEA. In nucleotides, the CDR3 is TGCAGCGTTGTACAGGGGGTGGACATTCAGTACTTC. The encoded protein is CSVVQGVDIQYF. Full variable domain (outside the CDR3, taken from reference TRBV29-1 and TRBJ2-4): SAVISQKPSRDICQRGTSLTIQCQVDSQVTMMFWYRQQPGQSLTLIATANQGSEATYESGFVIDKFPISRPNLTFSTLTVSNMSPEDSSIYLCSVVQGVDIQYFGAGTRLSVL.

The rearrangement uses TRBV29-1 and TRBJ1-1; 7 nucleotides match TRBD1. This CDR3 is built from 13 residues. The V gene end was trimmed by 7 bases and the J gene end by 0 bases; junction bases not matched to a gene: 5. Germline lookup yields CDR1 SQVTM and CDR2 ANQGSEA. CDR3 residues: CSGATGLNTEAFF. The CDR3 region has the DNA TGCAGCGGGGCGACAGGGTTGAACACTGAAGCTTTCTTT. The variable domain in full, completed from reference TRBV29-1 and TRBJ1-1, reads SAVISQKPSRDICQRGTSLTIQCQVDSQVTMMFWYRQQPGQSLTLIATANQGSEATYESGFVIDKFPISRPNLTFSTLTVSNMSPEDSSIYLCSGATGLNTEAFFGQGTRLTVV.

This clonotype has ten or more counts. The chain is built from TRBV6-4 and TRBJ2-1, with 8 bases identical to TRBD2. Losses at the gene ends were 4 bases for V and 5 bases for J; bases not matched to a gene: 4. The germline V gene has CDR1 MRHNA and CDR2 SNTAGT. The CDR3 totals 14 residues. CDR3 amino acids: CASSAQRGNNEQFF. DNA for the CDR3: TGTGCCAGCAGTGCACAGCGGGGGAACAATGAGCAGTTCTTC.

This clonotype has a count of ten or more. This chain joins TRBV29-1 and TRBJ2-5; perhaps TRBD1 as D (6 bases). This CDR3 contains 11 residues. Trimming removed 7 bases at V and 2 bases at J, with 8 bases between. CDR1 SQVTM and CDR2 ANQGSEA come from the germline V gene. CDR3 in amino acids: CSEGQQETQYF. CDR3 bases: TGCAGCGAAGGACAGCAAGAGACCCAGTACTTC.

The chain is built from TRBV7-9 and TRBJ2-7; a weak D match, TRBD1 (6 bases). Per germline, CDR1 SEHNR and CDR2 FQNEAQ (reference sequence). V lost 5 bases and J lost 3, with 17 bases in between. This CDR3 has 15 amino acids. The CDR3 here is CASSHRDTYIYEQYF. CDR3 bases: TGTGCCAGCAGCCATCGGGACACATATATCTACGAGCAGTACTTC.

This clonotype was counted a few times. The chain employs TRBV20-1 and TRBJ2-4; 8 positions agree with TRBD2. V lost 6 bases, J lost 1 base, and 5 bases stayed unmatched. Germline V CDR1 and CDR2: DFQATT, SNEGSKA (reference sequence). The CDR3 spans 14 residues. CDR3 DNA: TGCAGTGCCCTCCGGGGGGGCGCCAAAAACATTCAGTACTTC. Translation: CSALRGGAKNIQYF.

There are many counts of this clonotype. V and J are TRBV5-1 and TRBJ2-6, with D perhaps matching TRBD1 (6 bases). V was pared by 0 bases and J by 3 bases, with 13 bases between. Per germline, CDR1 SGHRS and CDR2 YFSETQ. The CDR3 is made up of 17 amino acids. The CDR3 sequence: CASSLADRSFGANVLTF. In DNA form, the CDR3 reads TGCGCCAGCAGCTTGGCTGACAGGTCGTTTGGGGCCAACGTCCTGACTTTC. The full variable domain, its missing parts supplied by reference TRBV5-1 and TRBJ2-6, is KAGVTQTPRYLIKTRGQQVTLSCSPISGHRSVSWYQQTPGQGLQFLFEYFSETQRNKGNFPGRFSGRQFSNSRSEMNVSTLELGDSALYLCASSLADRSFGANVLTFGAGSRLTVL.

V is TRBV28 and J is TRBJ1-4, with 7 bases fitting TRBD1. V was clipped by 5 bases and J by 8 bases; unmatched bases: 14. CDR1 and CDR2 from the germline V gene are MDHEN and SYDVKM. This CDR3 comprises 16 residues. DNA for the CDR3: TGTGCCAGCAGTAAGGGGGCCACCCAGTTGAGGGAAAAACTGTTTTTT. Residues: CASSKGATQLREKLFF. The whole variable domain, remainder taken from reference TRBV28 and TRBJ1-4, is DVKVTQSSRYLVKRTGEKVFLECVQDMDHENMFWYRQDPGLGLRLIYFSYDVKMKEKGDIPEGYSVSREKKERFSLILESASTNQTSMYLCASSKGATQLREKLFFGSGTQLSVL.

This clonotype came up many times. J is TRBJ1-1 and V is TRBV7-9; 7 bases agree with TRBD1. Germline assignment: CDR1 SEHNR and CDR2 FQNEAQ (reference sequence). Trimming took 8 bases from V and 4 from J; bases not matched to a gene: 19. The CDR3 spans 17 residues. Here the CDR3 DNA reads TGTGCCAGCCCGCTTAGGGGGAGGGGGCGTGGAGGCACTGAAGCTTTCTTT. Its protein product is CASPLRGRGRGGTEAFF. The entire variable domain, with the rest obtained from reference TRBV7-9 and TRBJ1-1, is as follows: DTGVSQNPRHKITKRGQNVTFRCDPISEHNRLYWYRQTLGQGPEFLTYFQNEAQLEKSRLLSDRFSAERPKGSFSTLEIQRTEQGDSAMYLCASPLRGRGRGGTEAFFGQGTRLTVV.

V and J are TRBV3-1 and TRBJ2-2; unclear D gene. Germline lookup yields CDR1 LGHDT and CDR2 YNNKEL (reference sequence). Trimming removed 1 base at V and 5 bases at J, with 11 bases between. CDR3 length equals 15 residues. CDR3 loop: CASSQVDRMTGELFF. The CDR3 DNA follows: TGTGCCAGCAGCCAAGTAGACCGCATGACCGGGGAGCTGTTTTTT.

V and J are TRBV6-5 and TRBJ1-1, with 9 bases aligning to TRBD1. J gave up 4 bases and V 6 bases, and 12 bases lay outside the gene matches. The CDR3 is 16 amino acids. CDR1 is MNHEY, CDR2 SVGAGI, per germline. The CDR3 DNA reads as TGTGCCAGCAGACAAAACAGGGGGCTAAGGGGCACTGAAGCTTTCTTT. This codes for CASRQNRGLRGTEAFF.

This clonotype has more than one count but fewer than ten. V gene TRBV6-2 or TRBV6-3 combines with J gene TRBJ2-6; D remains ambiguous. The CDR3 runs to 13 residues. V was shortened by 6 bases and J by 1 base, with 4 bases between the two germline ends. Per germline, CDR1 MNHEY and CDR2 SVGEGT. The CDR3 spells CASSVSGANVLTF. CDR3 DNA: TGTGCCAGCAGCGTTTCTGGGGCCAACGTCCTGACTTTC.

This clonotype has ten or more counts. The CDR3 loop reads CSVGGGAKNIQYF. CDR3 DNA: TGCAGCGTTGGAGGGGGAGCCAAAAACATTCAGTACTTC. V is TRBV29-1 and J is TRBJ2-4; D possibly corresponds to TRBD1 (6 bases). In germline, CDR1 is SQVTM, CDR2 ANQGSEA. Trimming stripped 4 bases from V and 0 bases from J, with 7 bases between. The CDR3 length is 13 residues.

In its sample, this clonotype was seen many times. The rearrangement links TRBV20-1 to TRBJ2-1; D gene ambiguous. CDR1 and CDR2 from the germline V gene are DFQATT and SNEGSKA (reference sequence). The V end was cut by 7 bases, the J end by 4 bases, with 14 bases between. The CDR3 totals 13 residues. The CDR3 DNA follows: TGCAGTGGCACCGGCACCCCATACAATGAGCAGTTCTTC. Amino acids: CSGTGTPYNEQFF.

The sample holds many counts of this clonotype. V gene TRBV5-1 combines with J gene TRBJ2-2; D possibly corresponds to TRBD2 (5 bases). CDR3 length equals 13 residues. Germline assignment: CDR1 SGHRS and CDR2 YFSETQ. V was cut by 6 bases and J by 2 bases, with 8 bases left in between. The CDR3 here is CASNRGNTGELFF. The CDR3 region has the DNA TGCGCCAGCAACCGGGGTAACACCGGGGAGCTGTTTTTT.

The table lists this clonotype with a few counts. A read error may produce the germline difference seen at one junction end. The rearrangement links TRBV7-7 to TRBJ1-1; D is uncertain. The CDR3 runs 13 residues. CDR1 is SSHAT and CDR2 is FNYEAQ in the germline V gene (reference sequence). This chain's CDR3 is CASSLERDTEAFF. Written as DNA, the CDR3 is TGTGCTAGCAGCTTAGAGCGGGACACTGAAGCTTTCTTT.

This clonotype occurred many times. This chain connects TRBV5-1 to TRBJ2-7; 9 bases fit TRBD2. After removal of 4 bases from V and 0 bases from J, the junction contained 8 bases not matched to a gene. CDR3 length: 16 residues. The germline V gene encodes CDR1 SGHRS and CDR2 YFSETQ. The CDR3 reads CASSTRLAASSYEQYF. The CDR3 DNA sequence: TGCGCCAGCAGCACCAGACTAGCGGCTAGCTCCTACGAGCAGTACTTC. The variable domain in full, completed from reference TRBV5-1 and TRBJ2-7, reads KAGVTQTPRYLIKTRGQQVTLSCSPISGHRSVSWYQQTPGQGLQFLFEYFSETQRNKGNFPGRFSGRQFSNSRSEMNVSTLELGDSALYLCASSTRLAASSYEQYFGPGTRLTVT.

The chain recombines TRBV5-1 with TRBJ2-7; 7 nucleotides agree with TRBD1. V dropped 4 bases and J dropped 7; count of bases not matched to a gene: 11. Germline lookup yields CDR1 SGHRS and CDR2 YFSETQ. This CDR3 is 14 amino acids long. CDR3 in amino acids: CASSLRTGSYEQYF. Here the CDR3 DNA reads TGCGCCAGCAGCCTTAGGACAGGATCGTATGAGCAGTACTTC.

The chain combines TRBV9 with TRBJ2-3; 8 positions agree with TRBD1. V lost 4 bases and J lost 5; bases outside the gene matches: 6. The germline V gene has CDR1 SGDLS and CDR2 YYNGEE. The CDR3 totals 14 residues. The CDR3 loop reads CASSRTGIRDTQYF. CDR3 in DNA: TGTGCCAGCAGCCGGACAGGGATAAGAGATACGCAGTATTTT. The full variable domain, completed using reference TRBV9 and TRBJ2-3, is DSGVTQTPKHLITATGQRVTLRCSPRSGDLSVYWYQQSLDQGLQFLIQYYNGEERAKGNILERFSAQQFPDLHSELNLSSLELGDSALYFCASSRTGIRDTQYFGPGTRLTVL.